This T cell receptor beta chain was sequenced for a study of CD8+ T cells in alopecia areata. Study-wide context: Patients in the study were on tofacitinib for 6 to 18 months, then off it for 6 months.

Whole-study findings and limits: The presence of one nonresponder keeps the tie between baseline CD8+ expansion and response uncertain.

As for this clone: Its antigen is not known.

Described treatment: oral pan-JAK inhibitor, 5-10 mg twice daily. TCR sequencing used cDNA made by reverse transcription of extracted RNA. The method was immunoSEQ multiplex PCR; TCRdb's version includes in-frame clones alone and lacks a portion of them. Of around 100,000 clones in the sample, under 60% were seen once. Trimming cost V 3 bases and J 9 bases, with 7 bases left between them. The CDR3 extends over 11 amino acids. Per germline, CDR1 SGHTS and CDR2 YDEGEE. The sample consisted of CD8+ T cells sorted from blood, taken at week 24, from a patient treated with tofacitinib. The TCR sequence derives from a human donor with alopecia areata. The rearrangement joins TRBV5-8 to TRBJ2-1; D gene ambiguous. CDR3 DNA sequence: TGTGCCAGCAGCTCGTCTTTTGAGCAGTTCTTC. Translated, it gives CASSSSFEQFF.